The clone carrying this T cell receptor (beta chain) has a count of ten or more. The antigen is not known. TCRdb redid the calling of the 5' RACE reads with MiXCR, one entry per CDR3 protein. Seen here are 21,000 or so distinct CDR3 sequences, approximately 2.6% observed once, and the top ten hold around 30%. Germline V gene data show CDR1 as DFQATT and CDR2 as SNEGSKA (reference sequence). The germline V and J ends were trimmed by 2 bases and 2 bases, with 10 bases remaining between them. This CDR3 region has 13 residues. Expansion lasted 2 to 4 days, with either anti-CD3 antibody OKT3 or CD3/CD28 beads. The data derive from a study of beta chain bispecific antibodies for T cell cancers. About the study: HPB-ALL carried surface TRBV5-5, while Jurkat carried TRBV12-3.

Whole-study results and caveats: Normal T cells contributed less of the targeted TRBV signal than the leukemia cells did.

The V call is TRBV20-1, the J call TRBJ2-7, with D perhaps TRBD2 (6 bases). The material sequenced was healthy donor T cells cultured with leukemia cells. This TCR was sampled from a human donor in good health. Some clones in this sample may be carry-over from other donors' samples. The CDR3: CSARPSATYEQYF. The CDR3 coding sequence is TGCAGTGCTAGACCTAGCGCGACCTACGAGCAGTACTTC.